These 10 T cell receptor beta chains were all obtained from the same sample, sequenced in a study of cytomegalovirus exposure and HLA in healthy donors. PCR involved 60 Vbeta and 13 Jbeta primers. Clones were read by immunoSEQ multiplex PCR, and TCRdb kept only the in-frame ones, dropping some. The data hold some 130,000 clones, with roughly 82% observed a single time. Sequenced material: PBMCs. The receptor source for this set is a male donor in good health and CMV-seropositive.

The chain recombines TRBV7-2 with TRBJ2-7, with 7 bases aligning to TRBD2. This CDR3 has 12 amino acids. CDR1 and CDR2 (germline): SGHTA, FQGNSA. Germline trimming cut 11 bases from V and 7 bases from J; bases unmatched to any gene: 11. This CDR3 reads CAAGRTSLEQYF. In nucleotides, the CDR3 is TGTGCCGCCGGGAGGACCTCGTTAGAGCAGTACTTC.

The gene calls are TRBV30 and TRBJ2-7; D is possibly TRBD2 (5 bases). The V gene's germline CDR1 is GTSNPN and CDR2 SVGIG (reference sequence). Trimming stripped 1 base from V and 3 bases from J, with 10 bases between. The CDR3 is made up of 13 amino acids. The CDR3 is CAWSGGKDYEQYF. The CDR3 bases are TGTGCCTGGAGTGGAGGGAAGGACTACGAGCAGTACTTC.

The gene calls are TRBV10-2 and TRBJ2-5; 8 nucleotides line up with TRBD2. The trim removed 5 bases at V and 2 bases at J, leaving 10 bases unmatched. From germline, CDR1 is WSHSY and CDR2 SAAADI. The CDR3 is made up of 16 amino acids. CDR3 in amino acids: CASSMEIAGKQETQYF. DNA for the CDR3: TGCGCCAGCAGTATGGAGATAGCGGGGAAACAAGAGACCCAGTACTTC.

The chain combines TRBV11-3 with TRBJ2-2, with 10 positions matching TRBD2. The germline V gene has CDR1 SGHNT and CDR2 YENEEA. V lost 5 bases to trimming and J lost 7 bases; unmatched junction nucleotides: 13. CDR3 length: 17 residues. As DNA, the CDR3 is TGTGCCAGCAGCCGGGACCAGCGGGAGGGGATTCTCGGGGAGCTGTTTTTT. It specifies CASSRDQREGILGELFF.

The rearrangement joins TRBV11-2 to TRBJ2-5; TRBD2 is a possible D gene (6 bases). The assigned J gene may be wrong: the sequence end matches TRBJ2-7 better. CDR3 length equals 14 residues. Germline loops: CDR1 SGHAT, CDR2 FQNNGV. This CDR3 reads CASSLAGGTYEQYF. The CDR3 DNA reads TGTGCCAGCAGCTTAGCCGGGGGTACCTACGAGCAGTACTTC.

This chain uses TRBV7-2 with TRBJ2-7, with 8 bases aligning to TRBD1. Germline V gene lookup returns CDR1 SGHTA and CDR2 FQGNSA. The CDR3 sequence is 14 residues long. V was clipped by 3 bases and J by 5 bases; unmatched bases: 6. The DNA of the CDR3 is TGTGCCAGCAGCTTCTCCAGGGGGCCGCACGAGCAGTACTTC. Amino acid sequence: CASSFSRGPHEQYF.

The chain links TRBV6-6 to TRBJ2-7; 10 nucleotides agree with TRBD1. J gave up 3 bases and V 6 bases, and 5 bases lay outside the gene matches. From germline, CDR1 is MNHNY and CDR2 SVGAGI (reference sequence). This CDR3 comprises 14 residues. The CDR3 DNA reads TGTGCCAGCAGGATGACAGGGGGCTACTACGAGCAGTACTTC. This codes for CASRMTGGYYEQYF.

The chain is built from TRBV5-1 and TRBJ2-2, with TRBD2 as a possible D gene (5 bases). This CDR3 has 20 residues. With 1 base removed from V and 1 base from J, the gap between germline ends came to 23 bases. CDR1 SGHRS and CDR2 YFSETQ come from the germline V gene. The CDR3 nucleotides read TGCGCCAGCAGCTTGACATCAACGGGAAGGATACCCAGGAACACCGGGGAGCTGTTTTTT. It translates to CASSLTSTGRIPRNTGELFF.

The chain is built from TRBV28 and TRBJ2-4; no clear D. Germline loops: CDR1 MDHEN, CDR2 SYDVKM. The CDR3 covers 14 residues. Trimming took 5 bases from V and 1 from J, leaving 9 bases between them. This CDR3 is CASSPLLAKNIQYF. CDR3 nucleotide sequence: TGTGCCAGCAGTCCCCTGTTGGCCAAAAACATTCAGTACTTC.

This clone was detected a few times. The genes are TRBV28 and TRBJ1-1; weak D call: TRBD1 (5 bases). Per germline, CDR1 MDHEN and CDR2 SYDVKM. The CDR3 is 16 amino acids. V was cut by 6 bases and J by 1 base, with 18 bases left in between. CDR3 loop: CASRPIKRGTNTEAFF. The CDR3 coding sequence is TGTGCCAGCAGGCCGATCAAACGGGGGACGAACACTGAAGCTTTCTTT.